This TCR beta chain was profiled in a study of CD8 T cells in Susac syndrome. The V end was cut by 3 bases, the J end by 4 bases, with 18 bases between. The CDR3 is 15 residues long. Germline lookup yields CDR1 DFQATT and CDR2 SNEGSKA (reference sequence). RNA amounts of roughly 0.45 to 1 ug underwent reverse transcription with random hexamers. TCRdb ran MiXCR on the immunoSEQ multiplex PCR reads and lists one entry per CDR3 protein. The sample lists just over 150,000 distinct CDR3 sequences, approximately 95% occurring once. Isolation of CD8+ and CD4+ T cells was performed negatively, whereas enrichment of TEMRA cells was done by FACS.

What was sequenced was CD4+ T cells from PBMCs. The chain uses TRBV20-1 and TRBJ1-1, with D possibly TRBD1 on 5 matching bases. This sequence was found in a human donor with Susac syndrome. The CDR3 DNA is TGCAGTGCTAGTCGGTCCGGGGGGTTAATCACTGAAGCTTTCTTT. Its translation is CSASRSGGLITEAFF.